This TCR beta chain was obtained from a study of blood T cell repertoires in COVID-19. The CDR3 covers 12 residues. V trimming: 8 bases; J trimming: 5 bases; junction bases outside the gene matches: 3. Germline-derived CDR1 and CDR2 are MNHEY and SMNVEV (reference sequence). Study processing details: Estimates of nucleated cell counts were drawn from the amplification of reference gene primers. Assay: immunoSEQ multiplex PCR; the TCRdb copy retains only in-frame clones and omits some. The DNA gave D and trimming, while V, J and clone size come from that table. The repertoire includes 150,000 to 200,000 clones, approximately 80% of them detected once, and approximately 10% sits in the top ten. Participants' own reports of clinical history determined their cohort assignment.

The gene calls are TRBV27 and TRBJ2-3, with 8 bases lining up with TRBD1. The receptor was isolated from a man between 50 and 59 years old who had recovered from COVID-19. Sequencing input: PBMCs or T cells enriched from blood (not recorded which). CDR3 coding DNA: TGTGCCAGCCGCGGACAGGGAGATACGCAGTATTTT. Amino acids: CASRGQGDTQYF.